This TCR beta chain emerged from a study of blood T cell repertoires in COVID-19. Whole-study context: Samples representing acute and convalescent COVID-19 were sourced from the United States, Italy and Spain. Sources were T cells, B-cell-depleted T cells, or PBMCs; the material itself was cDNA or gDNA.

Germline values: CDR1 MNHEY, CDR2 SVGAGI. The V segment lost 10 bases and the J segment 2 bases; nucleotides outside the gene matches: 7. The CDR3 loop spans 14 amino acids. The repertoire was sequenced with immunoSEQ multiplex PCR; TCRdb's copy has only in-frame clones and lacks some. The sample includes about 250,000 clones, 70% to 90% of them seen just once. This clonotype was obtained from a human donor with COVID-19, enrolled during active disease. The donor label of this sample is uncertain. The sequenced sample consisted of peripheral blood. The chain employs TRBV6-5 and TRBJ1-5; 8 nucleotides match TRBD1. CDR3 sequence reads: CAIRGQVGNQPQHF. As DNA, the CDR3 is TGTGCCATTCGGGGACAGGTTGGCAATCAGCCCCAGCATTTT.